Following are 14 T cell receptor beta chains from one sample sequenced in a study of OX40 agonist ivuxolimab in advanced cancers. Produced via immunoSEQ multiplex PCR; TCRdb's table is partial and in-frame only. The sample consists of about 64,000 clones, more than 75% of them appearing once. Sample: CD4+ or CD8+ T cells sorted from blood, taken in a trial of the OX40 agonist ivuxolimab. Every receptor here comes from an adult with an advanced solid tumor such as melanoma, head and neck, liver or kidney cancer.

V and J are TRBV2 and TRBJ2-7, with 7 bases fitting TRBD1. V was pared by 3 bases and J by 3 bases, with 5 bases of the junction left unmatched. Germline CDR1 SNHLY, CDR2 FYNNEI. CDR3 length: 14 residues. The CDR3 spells CASSDDRVGYEQYF. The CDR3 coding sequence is TGTGCCAGCAGTGACGACAGGGTCGGCTACGAGCAGTACTTC.

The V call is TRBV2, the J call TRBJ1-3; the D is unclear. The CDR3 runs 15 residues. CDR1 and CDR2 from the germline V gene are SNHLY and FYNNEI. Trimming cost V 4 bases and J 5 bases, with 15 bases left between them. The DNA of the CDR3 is TGTGCCAGCAGTGGTCAAGGAGGGCTCAGAAACACCATATATTTT. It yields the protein CASSGQGGLRNTIYF.

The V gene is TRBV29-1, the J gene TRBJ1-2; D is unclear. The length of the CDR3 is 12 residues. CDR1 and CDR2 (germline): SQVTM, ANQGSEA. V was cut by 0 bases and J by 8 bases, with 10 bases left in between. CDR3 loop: CSVEENGVGYTF. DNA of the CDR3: TGCAGCGTTGAAGAGAACGGGGTCGGCTACACCTTC.

The DNA of the CDR3 is TGCGCCAGCAGCTTGAATGGCAGGAATCAGCCCCAGCATTTT. This sequence encodes CASSLNGRNQPQHF. This chain links TRBV5-1 with TRBJ1-5, with D unresolved. CDR1 and CDR2 from the germline V gene are SGHRS and YFSETQ. Trimming shortened V by 1 base and J by 4 bases, and 9 bases separated the two germline ends. The CDR3 is 14 residues long.

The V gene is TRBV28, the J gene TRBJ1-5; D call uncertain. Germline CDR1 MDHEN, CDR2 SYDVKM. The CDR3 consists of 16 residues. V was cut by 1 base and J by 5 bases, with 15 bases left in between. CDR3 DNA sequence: TGTGCCAGCAGTTTATCCGCAGGACGAAAACATCAGCCCCAGCATTTT. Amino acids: CASSLSAGRKHQPQHF.

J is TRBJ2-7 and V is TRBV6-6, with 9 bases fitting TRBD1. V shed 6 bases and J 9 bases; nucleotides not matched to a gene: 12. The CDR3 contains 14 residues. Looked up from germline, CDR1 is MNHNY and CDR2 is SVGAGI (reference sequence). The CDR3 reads CASRTGTGFFGQYF. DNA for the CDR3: TGTGCCAGCAGAACCGGGACAGGGTTTTTTGGGCAGTACTTC.

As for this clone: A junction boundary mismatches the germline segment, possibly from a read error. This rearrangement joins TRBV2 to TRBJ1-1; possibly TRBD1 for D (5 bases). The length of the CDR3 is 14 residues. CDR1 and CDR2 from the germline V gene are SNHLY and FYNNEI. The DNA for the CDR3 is TGTGCCAGCAGCGAAGGGGTCCTGAACACTGAAGCTTTCTTT. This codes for CASSEGVLNTEAFF.

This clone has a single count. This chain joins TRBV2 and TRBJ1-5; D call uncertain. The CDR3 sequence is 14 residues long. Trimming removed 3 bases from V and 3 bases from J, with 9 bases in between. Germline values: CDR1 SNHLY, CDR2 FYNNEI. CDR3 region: CASSDRRTNQPQHF. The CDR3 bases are TGTGCCAGCAGTGACAGACGGACCAATCAGCCCCAGCATTTT.

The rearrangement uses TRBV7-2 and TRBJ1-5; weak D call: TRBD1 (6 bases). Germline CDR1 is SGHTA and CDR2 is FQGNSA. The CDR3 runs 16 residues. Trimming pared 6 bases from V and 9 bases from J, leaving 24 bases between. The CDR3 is CASSSNSGAPLGPQHF. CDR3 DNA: TGTGCCAGCAGTTCAAATTCAGGGGCCCCACTAGGGCCCCAGCATTTT.

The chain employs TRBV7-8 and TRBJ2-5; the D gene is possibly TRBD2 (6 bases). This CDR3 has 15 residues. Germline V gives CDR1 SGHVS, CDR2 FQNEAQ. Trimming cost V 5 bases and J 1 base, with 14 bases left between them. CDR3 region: CASSQNGGTQETQYF. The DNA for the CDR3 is TGTGCCAGCAGCCAGAATGGGGGGACCCAAGAGACCCAGTACTTC.

The CDR3 bases are TGTGCCAGCAGCTTACGGTTGGGGCGGGAGCTGTACAATGAGCAGTTCTTC. Protein product: CASSLRLGRELYNEQFF. This chain links TRBV7-8 with TRBJ2-1, with TRBD2 matching over 7 bases. The J segment lost 4 bases and the V segment lost 2 bases, leaving 11 bases of the junction unmatched. This CDR3 comprises 17 residues. CDR1 is SGHVS, CDR2 FQNEAQ, per germline.

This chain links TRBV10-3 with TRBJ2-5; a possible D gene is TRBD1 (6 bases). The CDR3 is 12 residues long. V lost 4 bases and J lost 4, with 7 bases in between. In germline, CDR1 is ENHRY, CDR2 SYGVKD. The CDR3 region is CAISGQAETQYF. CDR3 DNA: TGTGCCATCAGTGGACAGGCAGAGACCCAGTACTTC.

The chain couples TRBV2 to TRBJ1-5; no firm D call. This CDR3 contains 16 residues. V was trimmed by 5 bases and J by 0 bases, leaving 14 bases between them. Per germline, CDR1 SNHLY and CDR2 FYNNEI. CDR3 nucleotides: TGTGCCAGCAGTTCTTTTGGGGAGTATAGCAATCAGCCCCAGCATTTT. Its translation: CASSSFGEYSNQPQHF.

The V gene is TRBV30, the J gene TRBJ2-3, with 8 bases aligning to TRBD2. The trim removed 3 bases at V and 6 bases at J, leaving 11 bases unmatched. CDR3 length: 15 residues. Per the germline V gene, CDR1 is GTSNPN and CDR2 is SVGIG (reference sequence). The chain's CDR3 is CAWRGSGSGGDTQYF. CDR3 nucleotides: TGTGCCTGGAGGGGGAGCGGGAGTGGAGGGGATACGCAGTATTTT.